The sequence of this TCR beta chain was determined in a study of blood T cell repertoires in COVID-19. Overall study context: Italy, Spain and the United States were the sources of the convalescent and acute COVID-19 samples. Sample material is recorded as cDNA or gDNA derived from T cells, B-cell-depleted T cells, or PBMCs.

Germline lookup yields CDR1 ENHRY and CDR2 SYGVKD. The CDR3 extends over 12 amino acids. V shed 10 bases, J shed 1 base, and the junction held 3 bases outside the gene matches. In the original processing: Estimation of nucleated cell counts relied on the amplification of reference gene primers. Some clones are missing from TCRdb's copy, which holds only in-frame ones; the method was immunoSEQ multiplex PCR. V, J and clone size were drawn from that table, and D and trimming were deduced from the DNA. The sample shows 280,000 or so clones, roughly 86% of them seen only once. The J gene is TRBJ1-1, the V gene TRBV10-3, with TRBD1 matching 7 bases. The source material was peripheral blood. The receptor comes from a man in his late teens or twenties with active or convalescent COVID-19. CDR3 coding DNA: TGTGCCACAAGGACAGGGAACACTGAAGCTTTCTTT. This gives the protein CATRTGNTEAFF.